This TCR beta chain was captured in a study of B cell selection in AIRE deficiency. A note on this clone: Its antigen is undetermined.

Findings of the study overall: About 30.6% of healthy-donor shared Treg TCRbeta sequences appeared in patient Tconv cells. CDR3s were shorter in shared Treg sequences, reflecting few non-templated nucleotide insertions. AIRE-deficient Tconv and Treg repertoires matched healthy donors in TCRBV, CDR3 length, diversity. Healthy donors alone shared over 25% of thousands of Treg sequences; patients alone roughly 10%.

Libraries were prepared by immunoSEQ multiplex PCR; TCRdb keeps only in-frame clonotypes and omits some of them. The table records fewer than 25,000 clones, approximately 96% of them present only once. The sorted conventional CD4 T cells were gated as CD4+CD127+. This TCR was recovered from a human donor in good health. Sequenced sample: CD4+CD127+ conventional T cells sorted from PBMCs.

The CDR3 DNA sequence: TGTGCCAGCAGCTTAGACAGGGGCAATCAGCCCCAGCATTTT. As protein: CASSLDRGNQPQHF. The chain employs TRBV11-2 and TRBJ1-5, with D perhaps matching TRBD1 (5 bases). V gave up 0 bases and J gave up 2 bases, with 5 bases separating them. CDR1 and CDR2 from the germline V gene are SGHAT and FQNNGV. The CDR3 is 14 residues long. Based on the CDR3 plus reference TRBV11-2 and TRBJ1-5, the full variable domain is EAGVAQSPRYKIIEKRQSVAFWCNPISGHATLYWYQQILGQGPKLLIQFQNNGVVDDSQLPKDRFSAERLKGVDSTLKIQPAKLEDSAVYLCASSLDRGNQPQHFGDGTRLSIL.